This is a list of T cell receptor beta chains from one sample in a study of control samples from healthy donors and cancer patients. Using immunoSEQ multiplex PCR, the repertoire was profiled, and TCRdb retains in-frame clones only, with some absent. The sample lists fewer than 200,000 clones, over 85% occurring once. Material for sequencing was blood. The receptor source for this set is a woman between 55 and 75 years old in good health. Each CDR3 is given with its conserved first and last residue. Fields, in order: V gene, CDR3 length, clone size, CDR3 protein. Clone size appears in some rows only: once, few, many, or a class for an expanded clone.

v_call: TRBV30; cdr3_length: 14; clone_size: -; cdr3_aa: CAWSRDRGGTPLHF
v_call: TRBV7-9; cdr3_length: 16; clone_size: -; cdr3_aa: CASSSTPGQKYYEQYF
v_call: TRBV5-8; cdr3_length: 16; clone_size: once; cdr3_aa: CASSLGTGVSNQPQHF
v_call: TRBV5-1; cdr3_length: 14; clone_size: -; cdr3_aa: CASSLEGPGNTIYF
v_call: TRBV2; cdr3_length: 17; clone_size: -; cdr3_aa: CASSPGAAGSSYNEQFF
v_call: TRBV9; cdr3_length: 15; clone_size: once; cdr3_aa: CASSVDGQGYYGYTF
v_call: TRBV6-2/TRBV6-3; cdr3_length: 13; clone_size: once; cdr3_aa: CASSVAALYGYTF
v_call: TRBV5-5; cdr3_length: 14; clone_size: -; cdr3_aa: CASSSQGGSYEQYF
v_call: TRBV5-4; cdr3_length: 16; clone_size: -; cdr3_aa: CASSSGVRGSNSPLHF
v_call: TRBV9; cdr3_length: 17; clone_size: once; cdr3_aa: CASSVAQGAPYNSPLHF
v_call: TRBV6-5; cdr3_length: 13; clone_size: once; cdr3_aa: CASSTGQGAPLHF
v_call: TRBV24-1; cdr3_length: 12; clone_size: -; cdr3_aa: CATSDGSDTIYF
v_call: TRBV9; cdr3_length: 15; clone_size: once; cdr3_aa: CASSVGWATNEKLFF
v_call: TRBV6-6; cdr3_length: 15; clone_size: -; cdr3_aa: CASSPNTGAMSPLHF
v_call: TRBV19; cdr3_length: 14; clone_size: -; cdr3_aa: CASSESGTVPSYTF
v_call: TRBV11-2; cdr3_length: 14; clone_size: -; cdr3_aa: CASSRQGILYGYTF
v_call: TRBV6-5; cdr3_length: 14; clone_size: -; cdr3_aa: CASTSIQGGEKLFF
v_call: TRBV9; cdr3_length: 15; clone_size: few; cdr3_aa: CASSEPGQGREGYTF
v_call: TRBV6-5; cdr3_length: 16; clone_size: once; cdr3_aa: CASSYAGSRGTDTQYF
v_call: TRBV5-1; cdr3_length: 14; clone_size: -; cdr3_aa: CASMRGQGTDTQYF
v_call: TRBV25-1; cdr3_length: 15; clone_size: -; cdr3_aa: CASSGTGGLGQPQHF
v_call: TRBV6-5; cdr3_length: 15; clone_size: -; cdr3_aa: CASSPYRQITGELFF
v_call: TRBV19; cdr3_length: 14; clone_size: once; cdr3_aa: CASSPQGAYNEQFF
v_call: TRBV7-8; cdr3_length: 20; clone_size: once; cdr3_aa: CASSLLLGDLTLSSYNEQFF
v_call: TRBV6-1; cdr3_length: 14; clone_size: -; cdr3_aa: CASSEAVRGYGYTF
v_call: TRBV7-9; cdr3_length: 15; clone_size: once; cdr3_aa: CASSRGTGGTDTQYF
v_call: TRBV2; cdr3_length: 15; clone_size: -; cdr3_aa: CASNLLAGTGETQYF
v_call: TRBV5-3; cdr3_length: 20; clone_size: -; cdr3_aa: CARSFLSPPPGRDQNTEAFF
v_call: TRBV7-2; cdr3_length: 15; clone_size: -; cdr3_aa: CASSMKQGALQPQHF
v_call: TRBV6-2/TRBV6-3; cdr3_length: 14; clone_size: -; cdr3_aa: CASSYSSGGQTQYF
v_call: TRBV11-1; cdr3_length: 15; clone_size: -; cdr3_aa: CASSLDRGGVTEAFF
v_call: TRBV14; cdr3_length: 17; clone_size: -; cdr3_aa: CASSQDFLAAPNYGYTF
v_call: TRBV7-9; cdr3_length: 15; clone_size: -; cdr3_aa: CASRPTIGNQETQYF
v_call: TRBV6-1; cdr3_length: 15; clone_size: -; cdr3_aa: CASSEVGTGSSPLHF
v_call: TRBV2; cdr3_length: 13; clone_size: -; cdr3_aa: CASRVDSNQPQHF
v_call: TRBV5-4; cdr3_length: 16; clone_size: -; cdr3_aa: CASSAGTSGGQETQYF
v_call: TRBV29-1; cdr3_length: 13; clone_size: -; cdr3_aa: CSAPAGSTDTQYF
v_call: TRBV18; cdr3_length: 11; clone_size: -; cdr3_aa: CASSPRGDQYF
v_call: TRBV7-2; cdr3_length: 17; clone_size: -; cdr3_aa: CASSLGLAGVNTGELFF
v_call: TRBV7-9; cdr3_length: 13; clone_size: -; cdr3_aa: CASSLLGLGPLHF
v_call: TRBV25-1; cdr3_length: 15; clone_size: -; cdr3_aa: CASSHRQGGNYGYTF
v_call: TRBV18; cdr3_length: 17; clone_size: once; cdr3_aa: CASSPTLIQGRQETQYF
v_call: TRBV27; cdr3_length: 11; clone_size: -; cdr3_aa: CASSTWTQQFF
v_call: TRBV3-1/TRBV3-2; cdr3_length: 16; clone_size: -; cdr3_aa: CASSPINPQDSYEQYF
v_call: TRBV24-1; cdr3_length: 13; clone_size: -; cdr3_aa: CATSGENTDTQYF
v_call: TRBV30; cdr3_length: 14; clone_size: -; cdr3_aa: CAWSPGNHNYGYTF
v_call: TRBV19; cdr3_length: 15; clone_size: -; cdr3_aa: CASSARGSPYNEQFF
v_call: TRBV7-2; cdr3_length: 13; clone_size: -; cdr3_aa: CASSSSVNTEAFF
v_call: TRBV2; cdr3_length: 12; clone_size: -; cdr3_aa: CASIPNTGELFF
v_call: TRBV11-2; cdr3_length: 12; clone_size: -; cdr3_aa: CASSFGGNGYTF